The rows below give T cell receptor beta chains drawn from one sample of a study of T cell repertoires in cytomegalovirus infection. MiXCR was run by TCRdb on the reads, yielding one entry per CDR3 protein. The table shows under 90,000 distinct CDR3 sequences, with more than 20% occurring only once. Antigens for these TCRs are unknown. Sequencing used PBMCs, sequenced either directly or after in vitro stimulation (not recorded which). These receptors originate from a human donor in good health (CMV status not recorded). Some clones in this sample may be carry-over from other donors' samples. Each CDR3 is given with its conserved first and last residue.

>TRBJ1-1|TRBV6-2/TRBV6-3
CASSYQSTEAFF
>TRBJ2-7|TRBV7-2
CASSRSGTSGLYEQYF
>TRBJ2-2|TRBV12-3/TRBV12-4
CASSLRLRGISNTGELFF
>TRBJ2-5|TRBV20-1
CSARRSAETQYF
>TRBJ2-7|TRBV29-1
CSVARGTITNYEQYF
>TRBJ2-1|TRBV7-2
CASSPTLAGGRNEQFF
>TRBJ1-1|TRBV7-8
CASAKGSRQGRITEAFF
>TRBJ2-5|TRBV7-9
CASSFIHPLGETQYF
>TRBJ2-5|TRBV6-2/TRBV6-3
CASMRGGPPETQYF
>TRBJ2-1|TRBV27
CASSRYNYNEQFF
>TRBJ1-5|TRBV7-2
CASSLRGPRQPQHF
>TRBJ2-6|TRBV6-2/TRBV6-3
CASSYGGDRWKSGANVLTF
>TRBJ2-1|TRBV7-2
CASSAGTSRYNEQFF
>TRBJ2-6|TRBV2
CASSEDGGANVLTF
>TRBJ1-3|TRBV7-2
CASSLSAVSGNTIYF
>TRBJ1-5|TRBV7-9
CASSSYEGNQPQHF
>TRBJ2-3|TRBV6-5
CASSYTGQLADTQYF